Below are 4 T cell receptor beta chains sequenced from a single sample in a study of identical twins. MiXCR was run by TCRdb on the 5' RACE reads, yielding one entry per CDR3 protein. The data show a few hundred thousand distinct CDR3 sequences, nearly 9.5% seen once. These records were also assigned to another study, of yellow fever vaccine responses in identical twins.

Sample: CD8+ T cells sorted from blood. The source of these receptors is a woman under 30 in good health.

This clonotype appeared a few times. The V gene is TRBV6-1, the J gene TRBJ2-1; 7 bases are a match to TRBD2. The V gene's germline CDR1 is MNHNS and CDR2 SASEGT. V gave up 5 bases and J gave up 8 bases; unmatched junction bases: 15. CDR3 length: 16 residues. CDR3 nucleotide sequence: TGTGCCAGCAGTACGATCCGACTAGCAGGCCGCCATGAGCAGTTCTTC. It yields the protein CASSTIRLAGRHEQFF.

This clonotype was observed many times. V usage is TRBV7-9 and J usage is TRBJ2-7, with D tentatively TRBD1 (5 bases). CDR1 SEHNR and CDR2 FQNEAQ come from the germline V gene (reference sequence). CDR3 size: 13 residues. The V and J ends lost 5 bases and 3 bases respectively, with 11 bases between them. CDR3 in amino acids: CASSPLTVYEQYF. In DNA form, the CDR3 reads TGTGCCAGCAGCCCGCTGACAGTCTACGAGCAGTACTTC.

The chain has TRBV2 and TRBJ2-2; D unresolved. This CDR3 region has 16 residues. The V and J ends lost 6 bases and 2 bases respectively, with 16 bases between them. Germline lookup yields CDR1 SNHLY and CDR2 FYNNEI. The DNA for the CDR3 is TGTGCCAGCAGGGATACAGAAACATTTAACACCGGGGAGCTGTTTTTT. Protein sequence: CASRDTETFNTGELFF.

This clonotype was found a few times. CDR3: CATSDLAFSGANVLTF. The DNA for the CDR3 is TGTGCCACCAGTGATTTGGCCTTCTCTGGGGCCAACGTCCTGACTTTC. The chain carries TRBV24-1 and TRBJ2-6; no firm D call. V was cut by 0 bases and J by 0 bases, with 5 bases left in between. CDR1 and CDR2 from the germline V gene are KGHDR and SFDVKD. This CDR3 spans 16 amino acids.